The sequence of this T cell receptor beta chain was determined in a study of T cells after yellow fever vaccination. As regards this clonotype: What it binds is not known.

Whole-study results and caveats: Post-booster repertoires contained most primary-vaccination clones again (about 95% CD4, around 88% CD8). A minor fraction of clonotypes spanned both CD4 and CD8 compartments.

They built TCR cDNA with 5'RACE template switching, a step that put in a universal primer site and UMIs. MiXCR, applied by TCRdb to the 5' RACE reads, yields one record per CDR3 protein. Of approximately 600,000 distinct CDR3 sequences listed, about 12% are singletons. This CDR3 has 12 residues. CDR1 and CDR2 from the germline V gene are SGHRS and YFSETQ. V lost 2 bases and J lost 8, with 8 bases in between. This receptor was taken from a man aged 25-40 years who received the YFV17D yellow fever vaccine. Here the sequenced sample was PBMCs, taken on the day of the yellow fever booster vaccination. This chain connects TRBV5-1 to TRBJ2-1; no firm D call. DNA for the CDR3: TGCGCCAGCAGCTTATCCGTCGATGAGCAGTTCTTC. Amino acid sequence: CASSLSVDEQFF.